This T cell receptor beta chain was recovered during a study of blood T cell repertoires in COVID-19. Study-level background: Material from acute and convalescent COVID-19 was sourced from the United States, Italy and Spain. In each case, the material was cDNA or gDNA derived from T cells, B-cell-depleted T cells, or PBMCs.

This clone was seen a few times. The sample contains more than one DNA sequence encoding this CDR3. Authors' processing steps: Estimates of nucleated cell counts were drawn from the amplification of reference gene primers. Measured with immunoSEQ multiplex PCR; TCRdb has only the in-frame clones, and not every one. V and J calls and clone size follow that table, whereas D and trimming were derived from the DNA. The data contain about 380,000 clones, 81% of them singletons. V was cut by 6 bases and J by 8 bases, with 13 bases left in between. Germline CDR1 and CDR2: SGHAT and FQNNGV. CDR3 length: 13 residues.

The sequencing sample was made of peripheral blood. The clonotype originates from a human donor with acute or convalescent COVID-19. The donor label of this sample is uncertain. The genes are TRBV11-2 and TRBJ1-4; weak D call: TRBD1 (5 bases). CDR3 nucleotide sequence: TGTGCCAGCAGTCTCAGGGTTGGGGAAAAACTGTTTTTT. It translates to CASSLRVGEKLFF.